This TCR beta chain was captured by sequencing in a study of glioma-infiltrating T cells after dendritic cell vaccination. Overall study context: Autologous tumor lysate was loaded overnight onto monocyte-derived dendritic cells grown seven days with IL-4 and GM-CSF.

Patients had residual fresh-frozen tumor tissue and more than two years of survival data. None of the glioblastoma patients had an isocitrate dehydrogenase mutation. Primers: 60 V beta forward and 13 J beta reverse. The repertoire was sequenced with immunoSEQ multiplex PCR; TCRdb's copy has only in-frame clones and lacks some. Here the sample spans around 100,000 clones, roughly 79% being singletons. The material sequenced was blood, taken before dendritic cell vaccination. This receptor was taken from a human donor with glioblastoma.

CDR3 protein: CASSQAGSNSPLHF. CDR3 DNA sequence: TGTGCCAGCAGCCAGGCGGGGTCTAATTCACCCCTCCACTTT. V is TRBV7-6 and J is TRBJ1-6, with D hard to call. The CDR3 length is 14 residues. The germline V gene has CDR1 SGHVS and CDR2 FNYEAQ. V gave up 5 bases and J gave up 6 bases, with 11 bases separating them.